This TCR beta chain was documented in a study of T cell repertoires in aging, cancer and after chemotherapy. Trimming removed 5 bases from V and 9 bases from J; junction bases left unmatched: 14. Germline CDR1 is SGHVT and CDR2 is SQSDAQ. The CDR3 runs to 16 residues. The template was genomic DNA from peripheral blood, not RNA. TRB rearrangements spanning V, D and J were amplified using mixed TRB-A/B primers. TCRdb re-called the multiplex PCR reads with MiXCR, one entry per CDR3 protein. The repertoire consists of over 2,000 distinct CDR3 sequences, with around three fifths occurring once and the leading ten covering 45% to 65%.

This clonotype originated in a human donor with a blood cancer. Sequencing input: blood. The J gene is TRBJ2-1, the V gene TRBV7-4, with TRBD2 matching 9 bases. The CDR3 DNA reads as TGTGCCAGCAGCGGAGGCGGGAGGGCCCGGCGGGGTGAGCAGTTCTTC. Translating it yields CASSGGGRARRGEQFF. The full variable domain, its missing parts supplied by reference TRBV7-4 and TRBJ2-1, is GAGVSQSPRYKVAKRGRDVALRCDSISGHVTLYWYRQTLGQGSEVLTYSQSDAQRDKSGRPSGRFSAERPERSVSTLKIQRTEQGDSAVYLCASSGGGRARRGEQFFGPGTRLTVL.